This T cell receptor (beta chain) was profiled in a study of T cell responses to AZD1222 COVID-19 vaccine. Clones were sequenced by immunoSEQ multiplex PCR, and TCRdb holds only the in-frame ones, with some missing. Among 95,000 to 150,000 clones listed, roughly 90% were seen once. Between the trimmed V and J ends, which lost 0 bases and 14 bases, there was a span of 17 bases. Germline CDR1 and CDR2: LNHNV and YYDKDF (reference sequence). The CDR3 consists of 15 residues. In regard to this clone: Its antigen is still unknown.

Study-wide results and limits: Clonal diversity may have been underestimated in mostly white British donors. Variant regions that are unmutated are reportedly the target of nearly half of spike-specific TCRs.

The sample here was peripheral blood, taken on day 0 of AZD1222 vaccination. This rearrangement joins TRBV15 to TRBJ1-6, with a tentative D call TRBD1 (5 bases). This receptor was obtained from an adult in good health. For the CDR3, the DNA is TGTGCCACCAGCAGAGAGACCGGGACTCTCCTCACCCTCCACTTT. It is translated as CATSRETGTLLTLHF.